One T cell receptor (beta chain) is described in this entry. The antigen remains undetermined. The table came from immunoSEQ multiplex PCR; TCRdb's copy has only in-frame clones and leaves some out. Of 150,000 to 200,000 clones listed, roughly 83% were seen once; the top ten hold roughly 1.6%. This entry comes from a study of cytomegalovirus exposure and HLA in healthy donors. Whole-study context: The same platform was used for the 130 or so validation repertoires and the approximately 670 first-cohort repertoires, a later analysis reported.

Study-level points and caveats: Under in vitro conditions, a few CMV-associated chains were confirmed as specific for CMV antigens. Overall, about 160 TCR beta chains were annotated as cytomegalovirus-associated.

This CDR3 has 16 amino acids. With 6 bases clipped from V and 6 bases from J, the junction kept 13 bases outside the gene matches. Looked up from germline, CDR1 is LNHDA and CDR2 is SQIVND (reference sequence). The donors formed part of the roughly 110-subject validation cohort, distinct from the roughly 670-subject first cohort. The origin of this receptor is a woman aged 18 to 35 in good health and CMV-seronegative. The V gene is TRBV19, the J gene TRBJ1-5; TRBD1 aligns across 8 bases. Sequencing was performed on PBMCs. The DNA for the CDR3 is TGTGCCAGTAGGGCAGGGGGCAGGGGGTTTACTCAGCCCCAGCATTTT. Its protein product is CASRAGGRGFTQPQHF.